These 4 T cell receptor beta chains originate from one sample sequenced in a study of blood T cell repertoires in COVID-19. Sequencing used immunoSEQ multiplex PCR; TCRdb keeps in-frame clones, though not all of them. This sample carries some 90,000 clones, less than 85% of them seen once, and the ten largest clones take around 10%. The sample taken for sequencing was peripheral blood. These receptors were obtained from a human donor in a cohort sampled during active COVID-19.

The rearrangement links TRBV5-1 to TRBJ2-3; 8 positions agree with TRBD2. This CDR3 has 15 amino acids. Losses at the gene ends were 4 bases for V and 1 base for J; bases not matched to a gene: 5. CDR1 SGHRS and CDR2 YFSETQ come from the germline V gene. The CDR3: CASSGGLGGTDTQYF. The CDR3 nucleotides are TGCGCCAGCAGCGGGGGACTAGGGGGCACAGATACGCAGTATTTT.

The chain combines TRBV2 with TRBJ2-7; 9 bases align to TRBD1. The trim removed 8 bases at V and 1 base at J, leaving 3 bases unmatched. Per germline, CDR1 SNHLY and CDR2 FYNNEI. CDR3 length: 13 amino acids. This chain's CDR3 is CASGGQGSYEQYF. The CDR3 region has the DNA TGTGCCAGCGGGGGACAGGGTTCCTACGAGCAGTACTTC.

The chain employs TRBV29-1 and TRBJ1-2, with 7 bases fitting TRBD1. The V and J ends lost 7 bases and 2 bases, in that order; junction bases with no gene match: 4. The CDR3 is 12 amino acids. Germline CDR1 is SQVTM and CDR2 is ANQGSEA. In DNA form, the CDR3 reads TGCAGCGGCTGGGACAGAAACTATGGCTACACCTTC. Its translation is CSGWDRNYGYTF.

CDR3 amino acids: CATSRETGASTEAFF. The CDR3 bases are TGTGCCACCAGCAGGGAAACAGGGGCCTCCACTGAAGCTTTCTTT. The chain links TRBV15 to TRBJ1-1; 7 bases agree with TRBD1. Germline V gene sequence: CDR1 LNHNV, CDR2 YYDKDF (reference sequence). The V and J ends lost 3 bases and 4 bases, in that order; junction bases with no gene match: 8. CDR3 length: 15 amino acids.